This record looks at one T cell receptor beta chain sequence and its context. Only in-frame clones appear in the TCRdb table, and some are missing; sequencing was by immunoSEQ multiplex PCR. In the table there are 350,000 to 450,000 clones, less than 90% of which are singletons. This record belongs to a study of blood T cell repertoires in COVID-19. Germline V gene data show CDR1 as SGDLS and CDR2 as YYNGEE. Unmatched junction bases numbered 6, after V lost 3 bases and J lost 7 bases. This CDR3 spans 14 amino acids. Specimen: peripheral blood. The genes are TRBV9 and TRBJ1-5, with TRBD1 identical over 8 bases. This clonotype originated in an older woman with COVID-19, enrolled during active disease. CDR3 loop: CASSEQGAGQPQHF. DNA of the CDR3: TGTGCCAGCAGCGAGCAGGGGGCAGGGCAGCCCCAGCATTTT.